A single TCR beta chain is shown here with its context. Its cognate antigen is unknown. The sample is drawn from a study of cytomegalovirus exposure and HLA in healthy donors. Findings of the study overall: The study put 150 or so TCR beta chains on its list as cytomegalovirus-associated.

Vbeta (60) and Jbeta (13) primers were used in the PCR. Repertoires were generated with immunoSEQ multiplex PCR, while TCRdb's copy carries only in-frame clones and drops some. This table has around 61,000 clones, about 80% appearing once. The CDR3 runs 16 residues. In germline, CDR1 is SNHLY, CDR2 FYNNEI. Trimming cost V 4 bases and J 2 bases; bases outside gene matches: 7. The sample consisted of PBMCs. The chain combines TRBV2 with TRBJ2-3; 9 bases map to TRBD1. This TCR came from a man aged 35 to 55 in good health and CMV-seronegative. In DNA, the CDR3 is TGTGCCAGCAGTGGTGTGGGACAGGGAATCACAGATACGCAGTATTTT. Translated: CASSGVGQGITDTQYF.